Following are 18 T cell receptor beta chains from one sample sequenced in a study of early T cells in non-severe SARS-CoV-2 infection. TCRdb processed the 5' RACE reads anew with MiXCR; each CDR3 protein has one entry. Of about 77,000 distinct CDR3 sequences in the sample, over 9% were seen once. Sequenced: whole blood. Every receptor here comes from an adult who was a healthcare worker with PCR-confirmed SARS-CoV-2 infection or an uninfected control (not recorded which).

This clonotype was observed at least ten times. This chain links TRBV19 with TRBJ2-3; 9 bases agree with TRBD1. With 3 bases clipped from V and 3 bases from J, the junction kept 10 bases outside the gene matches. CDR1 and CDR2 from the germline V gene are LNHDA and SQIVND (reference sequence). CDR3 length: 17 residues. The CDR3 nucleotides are TGTGCCAGTAGTATTCGCCAGGGACAGGGTAGAACAGATACGCAGTATTTT. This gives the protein CASSIRQGQGRTDTQYF.

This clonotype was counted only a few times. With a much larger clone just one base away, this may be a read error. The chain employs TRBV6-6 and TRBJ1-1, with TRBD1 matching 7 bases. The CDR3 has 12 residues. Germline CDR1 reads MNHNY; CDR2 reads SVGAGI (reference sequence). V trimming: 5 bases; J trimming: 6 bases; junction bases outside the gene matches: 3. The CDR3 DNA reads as TGTGCCAGCAGTGGGACAGTGGCTGAAGCTTTCTTT. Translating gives CASSGTVAEAFF.

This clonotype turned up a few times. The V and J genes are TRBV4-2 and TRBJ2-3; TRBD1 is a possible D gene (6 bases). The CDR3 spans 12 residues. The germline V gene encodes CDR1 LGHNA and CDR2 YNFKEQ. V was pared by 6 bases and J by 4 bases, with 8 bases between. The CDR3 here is CASSNRADTQYF. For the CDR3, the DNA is TGTGCCAGCAGTAACAGGGCAGATACGCAGTATTTT.

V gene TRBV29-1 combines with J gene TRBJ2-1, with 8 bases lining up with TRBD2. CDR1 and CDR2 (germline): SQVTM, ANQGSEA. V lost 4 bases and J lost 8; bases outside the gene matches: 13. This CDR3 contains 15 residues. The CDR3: CSVVSGTRPPHEQFF. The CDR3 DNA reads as TGCAGCGTTGTGAGTGGGACTAGACCCCCTCATGAGCAGTTCTTC.

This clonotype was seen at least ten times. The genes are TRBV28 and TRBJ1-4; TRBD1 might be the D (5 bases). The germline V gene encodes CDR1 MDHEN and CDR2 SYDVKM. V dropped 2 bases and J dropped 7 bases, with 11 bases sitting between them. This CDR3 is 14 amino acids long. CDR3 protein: CASSLGRGREKLFF. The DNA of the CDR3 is TGTGCCAGCAGTTTAGGGAGGGGTCGTGAAAAACTGTTTTTT.

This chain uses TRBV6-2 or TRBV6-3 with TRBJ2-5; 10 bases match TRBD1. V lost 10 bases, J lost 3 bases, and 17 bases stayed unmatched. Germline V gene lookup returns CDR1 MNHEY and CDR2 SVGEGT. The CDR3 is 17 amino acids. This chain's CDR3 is CAIAPVSRTGGKETQYF. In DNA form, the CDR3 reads TGTGCCATCGCGCCGGTTTCCCGGACAGGGGGAAAAGAGACCCAGTACTTC.

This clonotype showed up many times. The CDR3 coding sequence is TGTGCCAGCAGTTCGGGCGGGAGGCGCGAGCAGTACTTC. Translating gives CASSSGGRREQYF. This rearrangement joins TRBV28 to TRBJ2-7, with TRBD2 matching 8 bases. Trimming cost V 4 bases and J 6 bases; bases outside gene matches: 5. The CDR3 spans 13 residues. Germline V CDR1 and CDR2: MDHEN, SYDVKM.

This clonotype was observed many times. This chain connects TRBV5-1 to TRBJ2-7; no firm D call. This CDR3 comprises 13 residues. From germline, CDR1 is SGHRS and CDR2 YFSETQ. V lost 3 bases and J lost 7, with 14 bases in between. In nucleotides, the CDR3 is TGCGCCAGCAGCTGGGATCAGCCTCAGGAGCAGTACTTC. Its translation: CASSWDQPQEQYF.

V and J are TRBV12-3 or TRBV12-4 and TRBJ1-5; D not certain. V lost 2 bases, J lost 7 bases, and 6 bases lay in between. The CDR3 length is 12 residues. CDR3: CASSLMRQPQHF. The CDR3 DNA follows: TGTGCCAGCAGTTTAATGAGGCAGCCCCAGCATTTT.

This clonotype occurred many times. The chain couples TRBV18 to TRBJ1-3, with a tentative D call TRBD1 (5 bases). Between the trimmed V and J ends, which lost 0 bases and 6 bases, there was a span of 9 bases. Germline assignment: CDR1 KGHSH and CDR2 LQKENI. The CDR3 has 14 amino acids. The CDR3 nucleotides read TGTGCCAGCTCACCACCCCAGGGTGAAAACACCATATATTTT. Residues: CASSPPQGENTIYF.

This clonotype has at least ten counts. The CDR3 DNA is TGCGCCAGCAGTGAGTCTCAGGGGGGTTACAATGAGCAGTTCTTC. It translates to CASSESQGGYNEQFF. The chain links TRBV10-1 to TRBJ2-1, with D perhaps matching TRBD1 (7 bases). The CDR3 runs 15 residues. CDR1 and CDR2 from the germline V gene are WNHNN and SYGVQD (reference sequence). Trimming took 0 bases from V and 4 from J, leaving 10 bases between them.

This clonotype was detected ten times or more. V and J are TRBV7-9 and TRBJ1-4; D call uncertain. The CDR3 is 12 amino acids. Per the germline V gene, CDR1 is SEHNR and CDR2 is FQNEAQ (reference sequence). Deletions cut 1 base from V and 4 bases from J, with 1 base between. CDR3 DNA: TGTGCCAGCAGCTTAGATAATGAAAAACTGTTTTTT. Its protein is CASSLDNEKLFF. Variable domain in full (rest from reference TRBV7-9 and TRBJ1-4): DTGVSQNPRHKITKRGQNVTFRCDPISEHNRLYWYRQTLGQGPEFLTYFQNEAQLEKSRLLSDRFSAERPKGSFSTLEIQRTEQGDSAMYLCASSLDNEKLFFGSGTQLSVL.

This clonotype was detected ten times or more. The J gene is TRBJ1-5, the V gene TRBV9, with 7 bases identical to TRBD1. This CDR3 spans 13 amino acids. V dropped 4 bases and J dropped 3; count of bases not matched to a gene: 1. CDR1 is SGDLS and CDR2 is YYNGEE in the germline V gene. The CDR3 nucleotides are TGTGCCAGCAGCAGGGGGCTCAATCAGCCCCAGCATTTT. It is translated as CASSRGLNQPQHF.

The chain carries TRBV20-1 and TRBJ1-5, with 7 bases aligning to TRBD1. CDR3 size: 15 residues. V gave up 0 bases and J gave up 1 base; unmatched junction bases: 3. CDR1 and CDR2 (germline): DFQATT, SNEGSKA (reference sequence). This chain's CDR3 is CSARDLDRSNQPQHF. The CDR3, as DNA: TGCAGTGCTAGAGATTTGGACAGGAGCAATCAGCCCCAGCATTTT.

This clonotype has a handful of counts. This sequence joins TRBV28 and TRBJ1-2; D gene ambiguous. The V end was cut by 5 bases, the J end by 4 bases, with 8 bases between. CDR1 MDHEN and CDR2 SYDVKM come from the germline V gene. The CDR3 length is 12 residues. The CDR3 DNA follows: TGTGCCAGCAGTACTCGGATCTATGGCTACACCTTC. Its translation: CASSTRIYGYTF.

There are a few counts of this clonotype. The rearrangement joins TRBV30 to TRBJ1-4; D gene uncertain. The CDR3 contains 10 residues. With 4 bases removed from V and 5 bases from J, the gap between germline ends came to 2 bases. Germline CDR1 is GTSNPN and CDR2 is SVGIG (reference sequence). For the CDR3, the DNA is TGTGCCTGGAAAAATGAAAAACTGTTTTTT. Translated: CAWKNEKLFF.

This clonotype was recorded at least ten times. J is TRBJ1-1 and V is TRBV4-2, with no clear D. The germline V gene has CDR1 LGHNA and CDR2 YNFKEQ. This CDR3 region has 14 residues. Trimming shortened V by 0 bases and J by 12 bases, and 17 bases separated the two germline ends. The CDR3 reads CASSQDRSARGSFF. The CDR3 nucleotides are TGTGCCAGCAGCCAAGATAGGAGTGCTCGGGGTTCTTTCTTT.

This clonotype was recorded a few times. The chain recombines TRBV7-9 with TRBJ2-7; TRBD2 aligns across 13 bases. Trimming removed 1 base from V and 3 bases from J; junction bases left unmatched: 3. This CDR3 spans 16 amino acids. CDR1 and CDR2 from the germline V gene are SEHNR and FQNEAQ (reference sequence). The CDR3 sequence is CASSLGTSGRGYEQYF. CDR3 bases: TGTGCCAGCAGCTTAGGGACTAGCGGGAGAGGCTACGAGCAGTACTTC.